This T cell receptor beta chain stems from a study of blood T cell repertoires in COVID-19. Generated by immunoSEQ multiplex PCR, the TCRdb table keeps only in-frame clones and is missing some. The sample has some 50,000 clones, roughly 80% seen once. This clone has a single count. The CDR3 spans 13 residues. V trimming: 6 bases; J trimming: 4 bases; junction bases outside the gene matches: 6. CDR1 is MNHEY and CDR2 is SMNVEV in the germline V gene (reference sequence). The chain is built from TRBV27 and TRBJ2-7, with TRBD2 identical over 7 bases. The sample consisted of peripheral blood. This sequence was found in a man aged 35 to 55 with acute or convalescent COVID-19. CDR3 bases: TGTGCCAGCAGCCCGGGGGGTCAGTACGAGCAGTACTTC. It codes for CASSPGGQYEQYF.